The 23 T cell receptor beta chains listed next were all sequenced from one sample in a study of cytomegalovirus exposure and HLA in healthy donors (dated by TCRdb to 2017 to 2019). The library was obtained by the immunoSEQ multiplex PCR assay. A mixture of 60 forward primers for TCR Vbeta segments and 13 reverse primers for TCR Jbeta segments was used in the multiplex PCR. Not all clones reach the TCRdb copy of this immuneACCESS table, which keeps in-frame sequences only. Checked studies attribute under half of the gap to unresolved V genes and leave the rest unexplained. This sample has 110,000 or so clones in its table, and roughly 76% of those were observed once. The ten largest clones add up to roughly 16% of the sample. The material sequenced was PBMCs. The receptors here all came from a man between 45 and 60 years old in good health and CMV-seropositive.

The rearrangement links TRBV19 to TRBJ2-1; TRBD2 agrees at 11 bases. Germline CDR1 is LNHDA and CDR2 is SQIVND (reference sequence). V lost 5 bases, J lost 4 bases, and 10 bases stayed unmatched. CDR3 length equals 17 residues. The CDR3 reads CASSRGYTSGSYNEQFF. For the CDR3, the DNA is TGTGCCAGTAGTCGGGGCTATACTAGCGGGAGTTACAATGAGCAGTTCTTC.

This sequence joins TRBV6-6 and TRBJ1-2, with D perhaps TRBD1 (5 bases). CDR1 MNHNY and CDR2 SVGAGI come from the germline V gene (reference sequence). The CDR3 is made up of 15 amino acids. V lost 4 bases and J 5 bases, leaving 17 bases between the germline ends. Written as DNA, the CDR3 is TGTGCCAGCAGTTTAGACCGACAGAGCCCTTATGGCTACACCTTC. It is translated as CASSLDRQSPYGYTF.

The chain has TRBV7-9 and TRBJ2-6; possibly TRBD2 for D (6 bases). This CDR3 comprises 15 residues. Germline assignment: CDR1 SEHNR and CDR2 FQNEAQ (reference sequence). The germline V and J ends were trimmed by 3 bases and 2 bases, with 8 bases remaining between them. The CDR3 loop reads CASSFTGAGANVLTF. The CDR3 DNA is TGTGCCAGCAGCTTTACGGGGGCTGGGGCCAACGTCCTGACTTTC. Together with reference TRBV7-9 and TRBJ2-6, the CDR3 gives the full variable domain: DTGVSQNPRHKITKRGQNVTFRCDPISEHNRLYWYRQTLGQGPEFLTYFQNEAQLEKSRLLSDRFSAERPKGSFSTLEIQRTEQGDSAMYLCASSFTGAGANVLTFGAGSRLTVL.

The chain joins TRBV6-1 to TRBJ2-6, with D possibly matching TRBD1 (5 bases). Per the germline V gene, CDR1 is MNHNS and CDR2 is SASEGT. This CDR3 has 14 residues. V lost 6 bases, J lost 3 bases, and 9 bases lay in between. CDR3 loop: CASRLTGGANVLTF. In DNA form, the CDR3 reads TGTGCCAGCAGGCTCACAGGTGGGGCCAACGTCCTGACTTTC.

This clone was seen just once. This chain links TRBV5-4 with TRBJ2-7, with D possibly TRBD1 on 6 matching bases. V was trimmed by 10 bases and J by 5 bases, leaving 22 bases between them. CDR3 length: 14 amino acids. Germline CDR1 SGHNT, CDR2 YYREEE (reference sequence). The CDR3: CAPILGAKPDEQYF. The CDR3 DNA reads as TGTGCCCCCATCTTGGGGGCTAAACCTGACGAGCAGTACTTC.

The J gene is TRBJ2-7, the V gene TRBV4-1, with D unresolved. This CDR3 contains 15 residues. In germline, CDR1 is MGHRA, CDR2 YSYEKL. The ends were cut back, 1 base at V and 0 bases at J, with 10 bases in the middle. In DNA form, the CDR3 reads TGCGCCAGCAGCCAAGGGGTCAGGCGCTCCTACGAGCAGTACTTC. It is translated as CASSQGVRRSYEQYF.

CDR3 region: CATSSRQVGNTIYF. The CDR3 DNA sequence: TGTGCCACCAGCAGTCGGCAGGTGGGAAACACCATATATTTT. The chain combines TRBV15 with TRBJ1-3, with D uncertain. CDR1 is LNHNV, CDR2 YYDKDF, per germline (reference sequence). This CDR3 region has 14 residues. Trimming took off 3 bases at V and 4 bases at J, with 10 bases between the two ends.

The chain employs TRBV5-1 and TRBJ2-1, with TRBD2 as a possible D gene (5 bases). The germline CDR1 and CDR2 sequences are SGHRS and YFSETQ. The CDR3 has 15 residues. With 4 bases removed from V and 0 bases from J, the gap between germline ends came to 11 bases. The DNA of the CDR3 is TGCGCCAGCAGCCAGGACTTGATCTCCTACAATGAGCAGTTCTTC. Amino acids: CASSQDLISYNEQFF.

This clone came up many times. The rearrangement uses TRBV27 and TRBJ2-4, with D perhaps TRBD1 (5 bases). Germline CDR1 and CDR2: MNHEY and SMNVEV (reference sequence). V lost 1 base and J lost 1, with 23 bases in between. This CDR3 has 20 amino acids. The CDR3 here is CASSLWGPTGLASAKNIQYF. The CDR3 nucleotides read TGTGCCAGCAGTTTATGGGGCCCCACGGGCCTTGCCTCGGCCAAAAACATTCAGTACTTC.

The J gene is TRBJ1-1, the V gene TRBV7-9; 8 bases fit TRBD1. CDR1 SEHNR and CDR2 FQNEAQ come from the germline V gene (reference sequence). V lost 7 bases to trimming and J lost 1 base; unmatched junction nucleotides: 11. The CDR3 runs 16 residues. The CDR3 sequence is CASTGGTGTPNTEAFF. The CDR3 region has the DNA TGTGCCAGCACCGGCGGGACAGGAACTCCGAACACTGAAGCTTTCTTT.

V usage is TRBV7-6 and J usage is TRBJ2-6; 10 bases line up with TRBD1. The V gene's germline CDR1 is SGHVS and CDR2 FNYEAQ. J was trimmed by 4 bases and V by 1 base; bases with no gene match: 7. CDR3 size: 18 residues. The CDR3 loop is CASSLGQGASLGANVLTF. CDR3 coding DNA: TGTGCCAGCAGCTTAGGACAGGGGGCCTCCCTCGGGGCCAACGTCCTGACTTTC.

The count of this clone is one. The rearrangement joins TRBV6-1 to TRBJ2-5; D might be TRBD1 (6 bases). Trimming removed 5 bases at V and 3 bases at J, with 10 bases between. CDR1 is MNHNS and CDR2 is SASEGT in the germline V gene. The CDR3 runs to 13 residues. As DNA, the CDR3 is TGTGCCAGCAGTCCTGACAGGAAAGAGACCCAGTACTTC. Protein: CASSPDRKETQYF.

This clone showed up just once. This rearrangement joins TRBV15 to TRBJ1-3, with D tentatively TRBD1 (5 bases). CDR1 and CDR2 from the germline V gene are LNHNV and YYDKDF (reference sequence). With 0 bases removed from V and 4 bases from J, the gap between germline ends came to 10 bases. This CDR3 spans 15 amino acids. This CDR3 reads CATSRDYRFGNTIYF. The DNA of the CDR3 is TGTGCCACCAGCAGAGACTACAGGTTCGGAAACACCATATATTTT.

V is TRBV7-2 and J is TRBJ1-3, with TRBD1 matching over 7 bases. Trimming cost V 4 bases and J 6 bases; bases outside gene matches: 9. The CDR3 is 15 residues long. Germline V lookup: CDR1 SGHTA, CDR2 FQGNSA. The CDR3 DNA reads as TGTGCCAGCAGCTCAATTACAGGGGATCCAAACACCATATATTTT. Its translation: CASSSITGDPNTIYF.

This clone was picked up a small number of times. This rearrangement joins TRBV5-8 to TRBJ1-6; 10 bases line up with TRBD1. The CDR3 spans 17 residues. CDR1 is SGHTS and CDR2 is YDEGEE in the germline V gene. With 3 bases clipped from V and 7 bases from J, the junction kept 10 bases outside the gene matches. CDR3 protein: CASSSGTGELENSPLHF. Written as DNA, the CDR3 is TGTGCCAGCAGCTCGGGGACAGGGGAATTAGAAAATTCACCCCTCCACTTT.

The gene calls are TRBV27 and TRBJ2-3, with D uncertain. The CDR3 spans 12 residues. V lost 3 bases and J lost 4, with 5 bases in between. Germline V gene lookup returns CDR1 MNHEY and CDR2 SMNVEV (reference sequence). CDR3 region: CASSFRSDTQYF. In nucleotides, the CDR3 is TGTGCCAGCAGTTTCCGGTCAGATACGCAGTATTTT.

The chain carries TRBV6-5 and TRBJ2-7; D gene ambiguous. Per the germline V gene, CDR1 is MNHEY and CDR2 is SVGAGI. This CDR3 comprises 14 residues. V dropped 0 bases and J dropped 3 bases, with 9 bases sitting between them. CDR3 loop: CASSYSDWNYEQYF. CDR3 bases: TGTGCCAGCAGTTACTCTGACTGGAACTACGAGCAGTACTTC.

This clone came up a few times. The gene calls are TRBV5-1 and TRBJ2-1, with 8 bases lining up with TRBD2. V was clipped by 0 bases and J by 5 bases; unmatched bases: 4. The CDR3 extends over 15 amino acids. Per the germline V gene, CDR1 is SGHRS and CDR2 is YFSETQ. The CDR3 region is CASSLASGGNNEQFF. CDR3 in DNA: TGCGCCAGCAGCTTGGCGTCGGGAGGGAACAATGAGCAGTTCTTC.

This clone was picked up a small number of times. DNA of the CDR3: TGTGCCAGCAGATGGACAGGCGGCTCCTATGGCTACACCTTC. It specifies CASRWTGGSYGYTF. The J gene is TRBJ1-2, the V gene TRBV6-1; 7 positions match TRBD1. V shed 6 bases and J 4 bases; nucleotides not matched to a gene: 8. Per germline, CDR1 MNHNS and CDR2 SASEGT. CDR3 length equals 14 residues.

This chain uses TRBV5-1 with TRBJ2-7; 12 bases match TRBD2. After removal of 4 bases from V and 3 bases from J, the junction contained 5 bases not matched to a gene. The CDR3 runs to 15 residues. The germline V gene has CDR1 SGHRS and CDR2 YFSETQ. The CDR3 here is CASSPTSGRDYEQYF. DNA for the CDR3: TGCGCCAGCAGCCCGACTAGCGGGAGAGACTACGAGCAGTACTTC.

The CDR3 coding sequence is TGTGCCAGCAGTGCACGGACAGGGGGGATCACTGAAGCTTTCTTT. Its protein product is CASSARTGGITEAFF. The chain joins TRBV6-1 to TRBJ1-1; 10 nucleotides agree with TRBD1. CDR3 size: 15 residues. Germline lookup yields CDR1 MNHNS and CDR2 SASEGT. V lost 4 bases, J lost 4 bases, and 6 bases stayed unmatched.

This chain connects TRBV29-1 to TRBJ2-1; 11 bases line up with TRBD2. The CDR3 runs to 15 residues. The germline V gene has CDR1 SQVTM and CDR2 ANQGSEA. Trimming at V came to 5 bases and at J to 3 bases, leaving 6 bases not matched to a gene. In nucleotides, the CDR3 is TGCAGCGTTACCGCCGGGACTAGCGGCTACAATGAGCAGTTCTTC. It specifies CSVTAGTSGYNEQFF.

The sample holds a few counts of this clone. The rearrangement joins TRBV2 to TRBJ1-2, with a tentative D call TRBD1 (5 bases). CDR3 length: 15 amino acids. Deletions cut 8 bases from V and 4 bases from J, with 20 bases between. Germline lookup yields CDR1 SNHLY and CDR2 FYNNEI. CDR3 nucleotide sequence: TGTGCCAGCGGTCGGGAGGGCGGGGGAGGCTATGGCTACACCTTC. Protein sequence: CASGREGGGGYGYTF.